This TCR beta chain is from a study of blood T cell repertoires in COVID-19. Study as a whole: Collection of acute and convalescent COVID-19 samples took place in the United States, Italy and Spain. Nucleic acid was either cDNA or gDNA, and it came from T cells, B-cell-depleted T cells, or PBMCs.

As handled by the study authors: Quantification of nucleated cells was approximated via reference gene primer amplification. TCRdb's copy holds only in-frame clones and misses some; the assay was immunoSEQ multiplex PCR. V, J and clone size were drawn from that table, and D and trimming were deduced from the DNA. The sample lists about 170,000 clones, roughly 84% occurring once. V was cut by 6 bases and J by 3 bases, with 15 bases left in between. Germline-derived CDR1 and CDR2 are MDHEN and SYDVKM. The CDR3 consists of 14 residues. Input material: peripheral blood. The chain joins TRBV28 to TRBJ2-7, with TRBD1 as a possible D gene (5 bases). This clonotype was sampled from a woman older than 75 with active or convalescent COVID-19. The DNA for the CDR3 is TGTGCCAGCAGCCGACCCGACAGATACTACGAGCAGTACTTC. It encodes CASSRPDRYYEQYF.